Presented here are 18 T cell receptor beta chains from one specimen sequenced in a study of T cell repertoires in cytomegalovirus infection. Their antigens are not known. MiXCR was run by TCRdb on the reads, yielding one entry per CDR3 protein. The top ten hold roughly 12% of the sample, which has around 900,000 distinct CDR3 sequences, roughly 30% seen once. Source: cultured CD8+ T cells from PBMCs, taken from culture after CMV antigen stimulation. The receptors here all came from a human donor in good health (CMV status not recorded). Some clones in this sample may be carry-over from other donors' samples.

This clonotype occurred many times. V is TRBV7-9 and J is TRBJ1-5; D may be TRBD1 (6 bases). The germline gives CDR1 SEHNR, CDR2 FQNEAQ (reference sequence). V was shortened by 5 bases and J by 7 bases, with 15 bases between the two germline ends. The CDR3 has 14 amino acids. The CDR3 spells CASSKGGVGQPQHF. The CDR3, as DNA: TGTGCCAGCAGCAAAGGGGGGGTTGGACAGCCCCAGCATTTT.

This clonotype was seen ten or more times. The V gene is TRBV7-9, the J gene TRBJ2-1, with a possible D match to TRBD1 (7 bases). The CDR3 spans 17 residues. Germline CDR1 SEHNR, CDR2 FQNEAQ (reference sequence). V gave up 0 bases and J gave up 6 bases, with 18 bases separating them. The CDR3 here is CASSLAWQGEVGNEQFF. The CDR3 DNA sequence: TGTGCCAGCAGCTTAGCGTGGCAGGGGGAGGTTGGCAATGAGCAGTTCTTC.

This clonotype has just a few counts. The CDR3, as DNA: TGTGCCAGCAGCGTGGGTGATAGCGGGGTGTACAATGAGCAGTTCTTC. It translates to CASSVGDSGVYNEQFF. The chain recombines TRBV9 with TRBJ2-1; 8 bases agree with TRBD2. Germline CDR1 is SGDLS and CDR2 is YYNGEE. CDR3 size: 16 residues. The trim removed 2 bases at V and 4 bases at J, leaving 8 bases unmatched.

Only a few counts were recorded for this clonotype. This chain links TRBV6-1 with TRBJ2-3; 10 bases agree with TRBD1. V shed 6 bases, J shed 2 bases, and the junction held 5 bases outside the gene matches. The germline gives CDR1 MNHNS, CDR2 SASEGT. CDR3 length: 15 residues. DNA for the CDR3: TGTGCCAGCAGGAGACAGGGGGCGCCCACAGATACGCAGTATTTT. It yields the protein CASRRQGAPTDTQYF.

This clonotype was detected only once. This sequence joins TRBV15 and TRBJ1-6; D gene ambiguous. The CDR3 has 12 residues. Germline CDR1 LNHNV, CDR2 YYDKDF (reference sequence). Trimming took 9 bases from V and 4 from J, leaving 7 bases between them. Written as DNA, the CDR3 is TGTGCCACTTTGCTGTATAATTCACCCCTCCACTTT. The encoded protein is CATLLYNSPLHF.

The chain is built from TRBV15 and TRBJ2-2; 11 bases are shared with TRBD2. Trimming cost V 0 bases and J 4 bases; bases outside gene matches: 4. This CDR3 spans 17 amino acids. Germline assignment: CDR1 LNHNV and CDR2 YYDKDF (reference sequence). CDR3 bases: TGTGCCACCAGCAGAGATAAGACTAGCGGGGCCACCGGGGAGCTGTTTTTT. Amino acid sequence: CATSRDKTSGATGELFF.

This clonotype turned up a few times. The chain links TRBV6-2 or TRBV6-3 to TRBJ2-5; the match to TRBD2 covers 11 bases. The CDR3 extends over 14 amino acids. CDR1 MNHEY and CDR2 SVGEGT come from the germline V gene. V lost 9 bases and J lost 2; bases outside the gene matches: 5. The CDR3 DNA reads TGTGCCAGTTTCGGGACTAGCGGACAAGAGACCCAGTACTTC. The encoded protein is CASFGTSGQETQYF.

This clonotype was observed a few times. The chain carries TRBV7-9 and TRBJ2-1; D gene ambiguous. Germline lookup yields CDR1 SEHNR and CDR2 FQNEAQ (reference sequence). This CDR3 comprises 10 residues. Trimming left V 5 bases short and J 10 bases short, with 6 bases between. CDR3 sequence: CASSRSEQFF. DNA of the CDR3: TGTGCCAGCAGCCGGAGCGAGCAGTTCTTC.

V is TRBV5-1 and J is TRBJ2-7; 7 nucleotides align to TRBD2. This CDR3 has 19 amino acids. V was pared by 3 bases and J by 2 bases, with 20 bases of the junction left unmatched. Germline values: CDR1 SGHRS, CDR2 YFSETQ. For the CDR3, the DNA is TGCGCCAGCAGCTGGGGAGGGGAAACGGGGTTTAGTCCCCCCTACGAGCAGTACTTC. Translated: CASSWGGETGFSPPYEQYF.

The chain carries TRBV11-2 and TRBJ2-1; TRBD1 or TRBD2 may be the D gene (5 bases each). This CDR3 is 17 amino acids long. V dropped 3 bases and J dropped 2 bases, with 17 bases sitting between them. Looked up from germline, CDR1 is SGHAT and CDR2 is FQNNGV. In DNA form, the CDR3 reads TGTGCCAGCAGCTTTCGTAAATCCGGGGCTACCTACAATGAGCAGTTCTTC. Amino acid sequence: CASSFRKSGATYNEQFF.

This clonotype came up a few times. This chain uses TRBV27 with TRBJ2-5, with D unclear. The length of the CDR3 is 12 residues. Trimming removed 5 bases from V and 6 bases from J, with 10 bases in between. CDR1 is MNHEY, CDR2 SMNVEV, per germline (reference sequence). CDR3: CASSPPSQTQYF. Written as DNA, the CDR3 is TGTGCCAGCAGTCCCCCTTCGCAGACCCAGTACTTC.

The V and J genes are TRBV27 and TRBJ1-1; 8 bases match TRBD1. The CDR3 loop spans 15 amino acids. J gave up 5 bases and V 5 bases, and 10 bases lay outside the gene matches. Germline CDR1 reads MNHEY; CDR2 reads SMNVEV (reference sequence). The CDR3 DNA reads as TGTGCCAGCAGTCCGACGACAGGGGTAGAGACTGAAGCTTTCTTT. Amino acids: CASSPTTGVETEAFF.

This clonotype has ten or more counts. An end of the junction differs from the germline gene, which may be a read error. J is TRBJ2-1 and V is TRBV4-1; a possible D gene is TRBD1 (5 bases). Looked up from germline, CDR1 is MGHRA and CDR2 is YSYEKL. There are 12 residues in the CDR3. CDR3 nucleotides: TGTGCTAGTTCCCAGGGATTCAATGAGCAGTTCTTC. This translates into CASSQGFNEQFF.

As regards this clonotype: One end of the junction does not line up with germline, which may come from a read error. The rearrangement joins TRBV7-6 to TRBJ2-5; D perhaps matches TRBD2 (6 bases). Germline loops: CDR1 SGHVS, CDR2 FNYEAQ. CDR3 length: 15 amino acids. The CDR3 region is CASSLAAGYLETQYF. CDR3 in DNA: TGTGCTAGCAGCTTAGCGGCAGGGTACCTAGAGACCCAGTACTTC.

This clonotype was counted between two and nine times. The V and J genes are TRBV6-2 or TRBV6-3 and TRBJ2-1; no clear D. Germline V gene lookup returns CDR1 MNHEY and CDR2 SVGEGT. The V end lost 9 bases, the J end lost 4 bases, and 13 bases lay between the germline ends. There are 13 residues in the CDR3. The CDR3 coding sequence is TGTGCCAGTACTACCGGGCCTTACAATGAGCAGTTCTTC. Its translation is CASTTGPYNEQFF.

The chain joins TRBV10-3 to TRBJ2-3, with 7 nucleotides matching TRBD2. This CDR3 is 14 amino acids long. Germline V CDR1 and CDR2: ENHRY, SYGVKD. V lost 10 bases to trimming and J lost 3 bases; unmatched junction nucleotides: 10. The CDR3 DNA sequence: TGTGCCACCGGTGACGGGGGGTCGACAGATACGCAGTATTTT. Encoded protein: CATGDGGSTDTQYF.

This clonotype was recorded a few times. The CDR3 protein is CASSQGVWGSGKNIQYF. The CDR3 DNA is TGCGCCAGCAGCCAAGGCGTTTGGGGGTCCGGCAAAAACATTCAGTACTTC. The chain employs TRBV4-3 and TRBJ2-4; D is possibly TRBD1 or TRBD2 (5 bases each). The V gene's germline CDR1 is LGHNA and CDR2 YSLEER. This CDR3 spans 17 amino acids. Trimming removed 1 base at V and 3 bases at J, with 16 bases between.

Notes on this clonotype: A much larger clone lies one base from this, so it may be a read error. The V gene is TRBV7-9, the J gene TRBJ2-2; D is possibly TRBD1 or TRBD2 (5 bases each). This CDR3 spans 14 amino acids. Germline V gene lookup returns CDR1 SEHNR and CDR2 FQNEAQ (reference sequence). CDR3 protein: CAVKGTGWTGELFF. The CDR3, as DNA: TGTGCAGTTAAAGGGACCGGCTGGACCGGGGAGCTGTTTTTT.